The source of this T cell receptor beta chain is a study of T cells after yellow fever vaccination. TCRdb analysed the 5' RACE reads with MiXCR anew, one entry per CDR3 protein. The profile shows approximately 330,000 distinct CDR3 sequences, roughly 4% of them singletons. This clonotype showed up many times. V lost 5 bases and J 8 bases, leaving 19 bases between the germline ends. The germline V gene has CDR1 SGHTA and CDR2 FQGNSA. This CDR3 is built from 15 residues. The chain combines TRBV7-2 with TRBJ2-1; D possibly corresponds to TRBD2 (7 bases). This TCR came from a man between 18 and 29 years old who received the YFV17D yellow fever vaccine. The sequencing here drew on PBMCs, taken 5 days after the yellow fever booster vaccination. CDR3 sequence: CASSENGGAVDEQFF. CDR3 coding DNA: TGTGCCAGCAGCGAAAATGGGGGGGCCGTGGATGAGCAGTTCTTC.